Listed below are T cell receptor beta chains from one sample, sequenced in a study of T cells in pancreatic ductal adenocarcinoma. The assay was immunoSEQ multiplex PCR, and TCRdb's table has in-frame clones only and misses some. Of 100,000 or so clones in the sample, nearly 95% were seen once. Material for sequencing was PBMCs. These receptors all come from a human donor with pancreatic ductal adenocarcinoma. Each CDR3 is given with its conserved first and last residue. The D gene is left open where the match is weak. Some rows have no size entry. The others give once, few or many, or a class for an expanded clone.

D gene,V gene,J gene,CDR3 length,clone size,CDR3 DNA,CDR3 protein
TRBD1,TRBV6-1,TRBJ1-2,16,-,TGTGCCAGCAGTGAAGCGGGGGACAGGAGGGGGGATGGCTACACCTTC,CASSEAGDRRGDGYTF
TRBD1,TRBV6-5,TRBJ2-7,15,-,TGTGCCAGCAGCCGCGAAGGGACAGGGAACTACGAGCAGTACTTC,CASSREGTGNYEQYF
TRBD2,TRBV13,TRBJ2-1,12,-,TGTGCCAGCAGCTTATACAGCGGGAGTAGTTTCTTC,CASSLYSGSSFF
-,TRBV4-1,TRBJ2-5,16,once,TGCGCCAGCAGCCGAGTCACCGCGGGGGCAGAGGAGACCCAGTACTTC,CASSRVTAGAEETQYF
TRBD2,TRBV11-3,TRBJ2-1,15,-,TGTGCCAGCAGCTTAGCGGGCCTAGCGGGCCATGAGCAGTTCTTC,CASSLAGLAGHEQFF
TRBD2,TRBV28,TRBJ2-2,13,-,TGTGCCAGCAGCCGGGACTACGGGGGGGAGCTGTTTTTT,CASSRDYGGELFF
-,TRBV28,TRBJ2-4,13,-,TGTGCCAGCAGTTTCCTATACGAAAACATTCAGTACTTC,CASSFLYENIQYF
-,TRBV29-1,TRBJ2-1,12,once,TGCAGCGTTGAATACGGGAACAATGAGCAGTTCTTC,CSVEYGNNEQFF
-,TRBV14,TRBJ2-5,12,-,TGTGCCAGCAGCCAAACAGTGGAGACCCAGTACTTC,CASSQTVETQYF
TRBD2,TRBV6-5,TRBJ2-5,14,once,TGTGCCAGCAGTGGCCTAGCGGTCCAAGAGACCCAGTACTTC,CASSGLAVQETQYF
TRBD2,TRBV7-2,TRBJ2-3,15,-,TGTGCCACGACTACTAGCGGCGCTTTTACAGATACGCAGTATTTT,CATTTSGAFTDTQYF
TRBD1,TRBV5-6,TRBJ2-3,15,-,TGTGCCAGCAGCCTCCCGGGACAGAACACAGATACGCAGTATTTT,CASSLPGQNTDTQYF
-,TRBV15,TRBJ2-1,16,-,TGTGCCACCAGCCGTCTGCCCCGGACTAACTACAATGAGCAGTTCTTC,CATSRLPRTNYNEQFF
TRBD2,TRBV29-1,TRBJ2-3,15,-,TGCAGCGCTCCATTACTAGCGGGCTACACAGATACGCAGTATTTT,CSAPLLAGYTDTQYF
-,TRBV4-2,TRBJ2-5,12,-,TGTGCCAGCAGCCCGAACCGGGAGACCCAGTACTTC,CASSPNRETQYF
TRBD2,TRBV5-1,TRBJ2-5,15,-,TGCGCCAGCAGCTTGGATCCAAGCGGGGGAGAGACCCAGTACTTC,CASSLDPSGGETQYF
TRBD1,TRBV28,TRBJ1-2,15,-,TGTGCCAGCAGTTCGCACCTACAGGGGGGGAATGGCTACACCTTC,CASSSHLQGGNGYTF
TRBD2,TRBV6-1,TRBJ2-2,14,-,TGTGCCAGCAGTCTAGCGGGGACCACCGGGGAGCTGTTTTTT,CASSLAGTTGELFF
-,TRBV5-4,TRBJ2-6,16,-,TGTGCCAGCAGCTTGGGCGGATACTCTGGGGCCAACGTCCTGACTTTC,CASSLGGYSGANVLTF
-,TRBV6-1,TRBJ2-3,14,once,TGTGCCAGCAGCGCGACTAGTAATGGTAGGGCGCAGTATTTT,CASSATSNGRAQYF
-,TRBV14,TRBJ2-2,13,-,TGTGCCAGCAGCGTTTACGGGAGCGGGGAGCTGTTTTTT,CASSVYGSGELFF
-,TRBV28,TRBJ2-5,14,-,TGTGCCAGCAGTGCCGGCGGGACGGTAGAGACCCAGTACTTC,CASSAGGTVETQYF
TRBD1,TRBV20-1,TRBJ2-5,11,-,TGCAGTGCTCCCAGGGGGGAGACCCAGTACTTC,CSAPRGETQYF
TRBD1,TRBV25-1,TRBJ1-4,14,-,TGTGCCAGCACACAACAGGGGATAGGAGAAAAACTGTTTTTT,CASTQQGIGEKLFF
-,TRBV11-2,TRBJ2-3,18,-,TGTGCCAGCAGCTTAAAGGGGGGGGCAGGACGGGGCCGGGATACGCAGTATTTT,CASSLKGGAGRGRDTQYF
TRBD2,TRBV15,TRBJ2-1,17,-,TGTGCCACCAGCAGAGAAGGTAATAGCGGGCTGTACAATGAGCAGTTCTTC,CATSREGNSGLYNEQFF
TRBD1,TRBV6-6,TRBJ2-5,15,-,TGTGCCAGCACAAGACAGGGACCTTCCCAAGAGACCCAGTACTTC,CASTRQGPSQETQYF
TRBD2,TRBV7-2,TRBJ2-5,14,-,TGTGCCAGCAGCTCAGCGGGAGGGAGAGAGACCCAGTACTTC,CASSSAGGRETQYF
-,TRBV15,TRBJ2-7,16,-,TGTGCCACCAGCAGAGGTGAGCCAGGGTGGTCCTACGAGCAGTACTTC,CATSRGEPGWSYEQYF
-,TRBV6-6,TRBJ1-4,13,-,TGTGCCAGCAGCTCCCGCGCGGGGGAAAAACTGTTTTTT,CASSSRAGEKLFF